A selection of T cell receptor beta chains follows, all from one sample in a study of blood T cells in healthy people across ages. One entry per CDR3 protein, called by TCRdb with MiXCR from the 5' RACE reads. Of about a million distinct CDR3 sequences listed, roughly 52% were seen once; the top ten hold about an eighth. Sequencing was performed on blood. These receptors were taken from a man aged 25-40 years in good health. Each CDR3 is given with its conserved first and last residue. Each record gives: D gene, V gene, clone size, J gene, CDR3 DNA, CDR3 protein. A D gene is named only where the DNA matches it firmly. Only part of the rows carry a size: once, few, many, or a class if the clone is expanded.

>TRBD2|TRBV7-7|-|TRBJ2-5
TGTGCTAGCAGCTTAAGTAGCGGGAGGGGAGAGACCCAGTACTTC
CASSLSSGRGETQYF
>TRBD2|TRBV6-2/TRBV6-3|-|TRBJ2-3
TGTGCCAACAGTTACCTGGGACTAGCGGGGCGCACAGATACGCAGTATTTT
CANSYLGLAGRTDTQYF
>-|TRBV12-3/TRBV12-4|-|TRBJ2-1
TGTGCCAGTCACCAACCCGAGAGCTCCTACAATGAGCAGTTCTTC
CASHQPESSYNEQFF
>TRBD2|TRBV4-1|-|TRBJ2-7
TGCGCCAGCAGCCAAGTGGGGGGGTCCTACGAGCAGTACTTC
CASSQVGGSYEQYF
>TRBD2|TRBV27|-|TRBJ2-1
TGTGCCAGCACGGTAGCGGGAGCGGCTAATGAGCAGTTCTTC
CASTVAGAANEQFF
>-|TRBV11-2|-|TRBJ2-5
TGTGCCAGCAGCTTAGATATCCGGGGTGGGGAGCAGTACTTC
CASSLDIRGGEQYF
>-|TRBV6-6|few|TRBJ2-3
TGTGCCAGCAGTTTCAGGGAAGGGGGCACAGATACGCAGTATTTT
CASSFREGGTDTQYF
>-|TRBV11-3|-|TRBJ1-1
TGTGCCAGCAGCTCCGGGGTTGGGGCTGAAGCTTTCTTT
CASSSGVGAEAFF
>TRBD1|TRBV5-1|many|TRBJ2-1
TGTGCCAGCAGCTTGGGACAGGGTGGGAATGAGCAGTTCTTC
CASSLGQGGNEQFF
>TRBD2|TRBV6-2/TRBV6-3|-|TRBJ2-3
TGTGCCAGCACTCAAATGGCGGGGGTCCTCACAGATACGCAGTATTTT
CASTQMAGVLTDTQYF
>-|TRBV21-1|-|TRBJ2-3
TGTGCCAGCAGCAGTCTTGCAGGGAACCTAGACACAGATACGCAGTATTTT
CASSSLAGNLDTDTQYF
>TRBD2|TRBV9|many|TRBJ2-1
TGTGCCAGCAGCATATTAGCGGGGATGGTCGATGAGCAGTTCTTC
CASSILAGMVDEQFF
>TRBD1|TRBV7-2|-|TRBJ1-4
TGTGCCAGCAGCTTGGACAGGGGGGATGAAAAACTGTTTTTT
CASSLDRGDEKLFF
>-|TRBV28|-|TRBJ2-1
TGTGCCAGCAGGGGGGACGTAGAAGCCTACAATGAGCAGTTCTTC
CASRGDVEAYNEQFF
>-|TRBV15|-|TRBJ2-7
TGTGCCACCAGCAGCCCCCCCGATGGCCACTACGAGCAGTACTTC
CATSSPPDGHYEQYF
>-|TRBV27|-|TRBJ1-2
TGTGCCAGCAGTTCCGCCCAGGGTGGAGGCTACACCTTC
CASSSAQGGGYTF
>-|TRBV20-1|once|TRBJ2-1
TGCAGTGCTAGAGAGGAGGGGACATACAATGAGCAGTTCTTC
CSAREEGTYNEQFF
>-|TRBV5-1|-|TRBJ2-7
TGCGCCAGCGGGGGGGACAGCTTCTCCTACGAGCAGTACTTC
CASGGDSFSYEQYF
>-|TRBV20-1|few|TRBJ1-2
TGCAGTGCTAGAGGAGGGCTAAACTATGGCTACACCTTC
CSARGGLNYGYTF
>TRBD1|TRBV20-1|few|TRBJ2-2
TGCAGTGCCCCTTTAGGGGGCTTCGACACCGGGGAGCTGTTTTTT
CSAPLGGFDTGELFF
>-|TRBV10-3|-|TRBJ1-5
TGTGCCATCAGTGAGTCTGCAGGGATGATCGGCAATCAGCCCCAGCATTTT
CAISESAGMIGNQPQHF
>-|TRBV5-1|-|TRBJ1-6
TGCGCCAGCAGCTTGGGGCCATCGAATTCACCCCTCCACTTT
CASSLGPSNSPLHF
>TRBD2|TRBV3-1|-|TRBJ2-5
TGTGCCAGCAGCCACGTGGCTAGCGGGGGATTTCAAGAGACCCAGTACTTC
CASSHVASGGFQETQYF
>-|TRBV7-9|-|TRBJ1-1
TGTGCCAGCAGCTTAGTTTTGGGGTTCGCTGAAGCTTTCTTT
CASSLVLGFAEAFF
>TRBD1|TRBV20-1|-|TRBJ2-7
TGCAGTGCTAGCAGGACAGGCTACGAGCAGTACTTC
CSASRTGYEQYF
>-|TRBV6-2/TRBV6-3|-|TRBJ1-1
TGTGCCAGCAGTTACTCGAGCGGACCGGTTTTCACTGAAGCTTTCTTT
CASSYSSGPVFTEAFF
>-|TRBV6-6|few|TRBJ1-5
TGTGCCAGCAGTTTAACCGGGAGTACACAGCCCCAGCATTTT
CASSLTGSTQPQHF
>TRBD1|TRBV12-3/TRBV12-4|-|TRBJ2-1
TGTGCCAGCAGGCCAACCGGGACAGGGGACATCAATGAGCAGTTCTTC
CASRPTGTGDINEQFF
>TRBD1|TRBV27|-|TRBJ2-7
TGTGCCAGCAGTTTAAAGGGTAGGACAGGGAGATGGTCCTACGAGCAGTACTTC
CASSLKGRTGRWSYEQYF
>TRBD1|TRBV6-1|few|TRBJ2-7
TGTGCCAGCACCCAAGGGGACAGGGTCTACGAGCAGTACTTC
CASTQGDRVYEQYF
>-|TRBV29-1|once|TRBJ2-5
TGCAGCGGCTCACAGGGACGAGAGACCCAGTACTTC
CSGSQGRETQYF
>-|TRBV9|-|TRBJ2-7
TGTGCCAGCAGCGAGGATCTGGGGGTTCCCTACGAGCAGTACTTC
CASSEDLGVPYEQYF
>-|TRBV12-3/TRBV12-4|-|TRBJ1-4
TGTGCCATCCGACCGTACGCAACTAATGAAAAACTGTTTTTT
CAIRPYATNEKLFF
>-|TRBV28|-|TRBJ1-1
TGTGCCAGCAGTTTCGGACCAGAAGAGAACACGAACACTGAAGCTTTCTTT
CASSFGPEENTNTEAFF
>TRBD2|TRBV7-2|-|TRBJ2-5
TGTGCCAGCAGCGGCCGACTAGCGGAGGAGACCCAGTACTTC
CASSGRLAEETQYF
>-|TRBV6-1|-|TRBJ1-1
TGTGCCAGCATTGCAGGGCGGAACACTGAAGCTTTCTTT
CASIAGRNTEAFF
>-|TRBV4-2|-|TRBJ2-7
TGTGCCAGCAGCCAAGAGAGGTTCCCATCCTACGAGCAGTACTTC
CASSQERFPSYEQYF
>-|TRBV10-2|few|TRBJ2-7
TGCGCCAGCACCGGCCTTAAGAGGGAGCAGTACTTC
CASTGLKREQYF
>-|TRBV7-2|-|TRBJ2-2
TGTGCCAGCAGCCAAATAGTGAGCTCGAACACCGGGGAGCTGTTTTTT
CASSQIVSSNTGELFF
>TRBD2|TRBV20-1|few|TRBJ2-1
TGCAGTGCTAGCCCGGGACTAGGCTTACGCGAGCAGTTCTTC
CSASPGLGLREQFF
>-|TRBV29-1|-|TRBJ2-7
TGCAGCGTTTACGACAGCTCCTACGAGCAGTACTTC
CSVYDSSYEQYF